This T cell receptor (beta chain) was sequenced in a study of shared clonotypes between healthy human individuals. The CDR3 totals 13 residues. V shed 6 bases and J 4 bases; nucleotides not matched to a gene: 2. The germline V gene has CDR1 SGHVS and CDR2 FNYEAQ. Clones were sequenced by immunoSEQ multiplex PCR, and TCRdb holds only the in-frame ones, with some missing. This table has about 320,000 clones, roughly 84% appearing once. The sequenced material came from memory CD8+ T cells sorted from blood. The subset denotes: CD45RO+ cells pooled with CCR7-negative TemRA cells. The clonotype was recovered from a man aged 18 to 30 in good health. The V and J genes are TRBV7-6 and TRBJ2-3; 9 bases are shared with TRBD2. The CDR3 loop reads CASSRTSADTQYF. CDR3 sequence (DNA): TGTGCCAGCAGTCGGACTAGCGCAGATACGCAGTATTTT.